The rows below give T cell receptor beta chains drawn from one sample of a study of blood T cell repertoires in COVID-19. Sequenced by immunoSEQ multiplex PCR; TCRdb stores in-frame clones only, minus some. The sample consists of 29,000 or so clones, 70% to 90% of them appearing once. Sequenced: peripheral blood. These receptors were obtained from a human donor in a cohort sampled during active COVID-19. Each CDR3 is given with its conserved first and last residue. Each record gives: CDR3 length, V gene, D gene, clone size, J gene, CDR3 DNA, CDR3 protein. The D gene is left open where the match is weak. Clone size is not always given. Where it is, it says once, few, many or a class for expanded clones.

cdr3_length: 17
v_call: TRBV5-6
d_call: .
clone_size: .
j_call: TRBJ2-1
cdr3_nt: TGTGCCAGCAGCGAAAAAACAGGGAGGGCTTTAGACAATGAGCAGTTCTTC
cdr3_aa: CASSEKTGRALDNEQFF

cdr3_length: 13
v_call: TRBV9
d_call: .
clone_size: .
j_call: TRBJ2-2
cdr3_nt: TGTGCCAGCAGGGCAGGAAACACCGGGGAGCTGTTTTTT
cdr3_aa: CASRAGNTGELFF

cdr3_length: 16
v_call: TRBV6-6
d_call: .
clone_size: .
j_call: TRBJ2-7
cdr3_nt: TGTGCCAGCAGTCGACCAGCACGAGGGAGTTTCTACGAGCAGTACTTC
cdr3_aa: CASSRPARGSFYEQYF

cdr3_length: 16
v_call: TRBV28
d_call: TRBD1
clone_size: .
j_call: TRBJ2-1
cdr3_nt: TGTGCCAGCAGCCCTGCCACAGGGGGCGATGGGAATGAGCAGTTCTTC
cdr3_aa: CASSPATGGDGNEQFF

cdr3_length: 16
v_call: TRBV4-1
d_call: .
clone_size: .
j_call: TRBJ1-5
cdr3_nt: TGCGCCAGCAGCCAAGAGTGGGTGTCAGCGGGGCAGCCCCAGCATTTT
cdr3_aa: CASSQEWVSAGQPQHF

cdr3_length: 17
v_call: TRBV15
d_call: TRBD2
clone_size: .
j_call: TRBJ2-7
cdr3_nt: TGTGCCACCAGCAGAGATTGGATGCGGGGGGGAACCTACGAGCAGTACTTC
cdr3_aa: CATSRDWMRGGTYEQYF

cdr3_length: 15
v_call: TRBV15
d_call: .
clone_size: once
j_call: TRBJ2-7
cdr3_nt: TGTGCCACCAGCAAAGAAAGGTCAGGGGCCTACGAGCAGTACTTC
cdr3_aa: CATSKERSGAYEQYF

cdr3_length: 16
v_call: TRBV7-8
d_call: TRBD1
clone_size: .
j_call: TRBJ1-5
cdr3_nt: TGTGCCAGCAGCTCCGTATCTCTACAGGGGAGTCAGCCCCAGCATTTT
cdr3_aa: CASSSVSLQGSQPQHF

cdr3_length: 16
v_call: TRBV14
d_call: TRBD1
clone_size: .
j_call: TRBJ1-3
cdr3_nt: TGTGCCAGCAGCCAAAGGACAGGGGGCGTTGGAAACACCATATATTTT
cdr3_aa: CASSQRTGGVGNTIYF

cdr3_length: 16
v_call: TRBV5-5
d_call: TRBD2
clone_size: once
j_call: TRBJ2-6
cdr3_nt: TGTGCCAGCAGCTGGGGCGGGGGGCCTGGGGCCAACGTCCTGACTTTC
cdr3_aa: CASSWGGGPGANVLTF